One and the same sample provided the 9 T cell receptor beta chains below, sequenced in a study of T cells in Graves' hyperthyroidism and ophthalmopathy. Amplified TCR beta CDR3 regions came from RNA transcripts. The TCR CDR3 first-round RT-PCR relied on the HTBI primer set. TCRdb re-called the multiplex PCR reads with MiXCR, one entry per CDR3 protein. This table holds hundreds of thousands of distinct CDR3 sequences, around 13% found once. Sequencing was done on a sample of blood. All receptors derive from a woman aged 25 to 39 with Graves' hyperthyroidism that later progressed to Graves' ophthalmopathy.

Only a few counts were recorded for this clonotype. A junction boundary mismatches the germline segment, possibly from a read error. The chain carries TRBV2 and TRBJ1-5; D gene ambiguous. The CDR3 has 14 amino acids. The germline CDR1 and CDR2 sequences are SNHLY and FYNNEI. The CDR3 DNA reads TGTGCCAGCAGTCTTACAGATAGCAATCGGCCCCAGCATTTT. This gives the protein CASSLTDSNRPQHF.

This clonotype has at least ten counts. V gene TRBV20-1 combines with J gene TRBJ1-4; maybe TRBD1 (5 bases). CDR1 is DFQATT, CDR2 SNEGSKA, per germline (reference sequence). The CDR3 runs to 14 residues. With 0 bases removed from V and 5 bases from J, the gap between germline ends came to 10 bases. The CDR3 here is CSARDQGLNEKLFF. DNA for the CDR3: TGCAGTGCTAGAGATCAGGGTCTAAATGAAAAACTGTTTTTT.

The chain uses TRBV5-1 and TRBJ2-3; D gene ambiguous. The CDR3 sequence is 16 residues long. Germline values: CDR1 SGHRS, CDR2 YFSETQ. V lost 4 bases to trimming and J lost 0 bases, with 15 bases between them. CDR3 DNA: TGCGCCAGCAGCCCCACCCCGCGTCCAAGCACAGATACGCAGTATTTT. Its translation: CASSPTPRPSTDTQYF.

This chain joins TRBV5-1 and TRBJ1-1, with TRBD1 as a possible D gene (5 bases). Germline CDR1 and CDR2: SGHRS and YFSETQ. This CDR3 comprises 14 residues. Trimming cost V 0 bases and J 5 bases, with 11 bases left between them. CDR3 region: CASSLEGASTEAFF. DNA of the CDR3: TGCGCCAGCAGCTTGGAAGGGGCCTCTACTGAAGCTTTCTTT.

About this clonotype itself: Being one base from a much bigger clone, this may be a read error. CDR3 loop: CASSLDRSGNTIHF. The CDR3 DNA reads TGTGCCAGCAGCCTTGACCGCTCTGGAAACACCATACATTTT. The V gene is TRBV12-3 or TRBV12-4, the J gene TRBJ1-3; D is unclear. The CDR3 is made up of 14 amino acids.

This clonotype occurred a few times. This chain links TRBV30 with TRBJ1-2; D is perhaps TRBD1 (6 bases). The germline gives CDR1 GTSNPN, CDR2 SVGIG (reference sequence). The V end lost 0 bases, the J end lost 8 bases, and 10 bases lay between the germline ends. The CDR3 has 12 residues. The CDR3 DNA sequence: TGTGCCTGGAGTGTCTTTCAGGGGGGCTACACCTTC. Its translation is CAWSVFQGGYTF.

This clonotype has at least ten counts. This chain connects TRBV7-2 to TRBJ2-1; D possibly uses TRBD1 or TRBD2 (5 bases each). The CDR3 runs 13 residues. Trimming stripped 6 bases from V and 10 bases from J, with 16 bases between. From germline, CDR1 is SGHTA and CDR2 FQGNSA. The CDR3: CASRQYGWGEQFF. The CDR3 coding sequence is TGTGCCAGCAGACAGTATGGATGGGGGGAGCAGTTCTTC.

This clonotype was found a few times. J is TRBJ2-6 and V is TRBV10-3; D not resolved. The CDR3 extends over 15 amino acids. Looked up from germline, CDR1 is ENHRY and CDR2 is SYGVKD. The V gene lost 0 bases and the J gene lost 2 bases, with 5 bases spanning the gap. The chain's CDR3 is CAISESGTGANVLTF. The CDR3 DNA sequence: TGTGCCATCAGTGAGTCTGGGACTGGGGCCAACGTCCTGACTTTC.

In its sample, this clonotype was seen a few times. The CDR3 protein is CASSPAPASTDTQYF. The CDR3, as DNA: TGTGCCAGCTCTCCCGCCCCTGCTAGCACAGATACGCAGTATTTT. The V and J genes are TRBV18 and TRBJ2-3; D not resolved. CDR1 and CDR2 (germline): KGHSH, LQKENI. Trimming removed 6 bases at V and 0 bases at J, with 13 bases between. The CDR3 runs to 15 residues.